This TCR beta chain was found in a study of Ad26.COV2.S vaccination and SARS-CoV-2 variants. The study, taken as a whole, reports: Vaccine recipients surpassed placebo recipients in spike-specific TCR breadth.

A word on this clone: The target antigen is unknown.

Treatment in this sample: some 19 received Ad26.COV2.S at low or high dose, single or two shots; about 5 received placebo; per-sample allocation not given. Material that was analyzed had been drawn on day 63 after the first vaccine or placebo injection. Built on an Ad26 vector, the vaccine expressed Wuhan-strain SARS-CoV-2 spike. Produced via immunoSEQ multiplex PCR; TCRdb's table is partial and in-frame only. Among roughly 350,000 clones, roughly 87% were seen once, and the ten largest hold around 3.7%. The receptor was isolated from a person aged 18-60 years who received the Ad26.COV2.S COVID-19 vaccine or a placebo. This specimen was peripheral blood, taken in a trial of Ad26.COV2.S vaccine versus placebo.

The CDR3 reads CASRSGGNEQFF. The CDR3 DNA is TGCGCCAGCAGGTCAGGGGGTAATGAGCAGTTCTTC. This chain links TRBV5-1 with TRBJ2-1; 7 bases are shared with TRBD1. V shed 5 bases, J shed 7 bases, and the junction held 3 bases outside the gene matches. The CDR3 length is 12 residues. Per germline, CDR1 SGHRS and CDR2 YFSETQ. Full variable domain (missing parts from reference TRBV5-1 and TRBJ2-1): KAGVTQTPRYLIKTRGQQVTLSCSPISGHRSVSWYQQTPGQGLQFLFEYFSETQRNKGNFPGRFSGRQFSNSRSEMNVSTLELGDSALYLCASRSGGNEQFFGPGTRLTVL.